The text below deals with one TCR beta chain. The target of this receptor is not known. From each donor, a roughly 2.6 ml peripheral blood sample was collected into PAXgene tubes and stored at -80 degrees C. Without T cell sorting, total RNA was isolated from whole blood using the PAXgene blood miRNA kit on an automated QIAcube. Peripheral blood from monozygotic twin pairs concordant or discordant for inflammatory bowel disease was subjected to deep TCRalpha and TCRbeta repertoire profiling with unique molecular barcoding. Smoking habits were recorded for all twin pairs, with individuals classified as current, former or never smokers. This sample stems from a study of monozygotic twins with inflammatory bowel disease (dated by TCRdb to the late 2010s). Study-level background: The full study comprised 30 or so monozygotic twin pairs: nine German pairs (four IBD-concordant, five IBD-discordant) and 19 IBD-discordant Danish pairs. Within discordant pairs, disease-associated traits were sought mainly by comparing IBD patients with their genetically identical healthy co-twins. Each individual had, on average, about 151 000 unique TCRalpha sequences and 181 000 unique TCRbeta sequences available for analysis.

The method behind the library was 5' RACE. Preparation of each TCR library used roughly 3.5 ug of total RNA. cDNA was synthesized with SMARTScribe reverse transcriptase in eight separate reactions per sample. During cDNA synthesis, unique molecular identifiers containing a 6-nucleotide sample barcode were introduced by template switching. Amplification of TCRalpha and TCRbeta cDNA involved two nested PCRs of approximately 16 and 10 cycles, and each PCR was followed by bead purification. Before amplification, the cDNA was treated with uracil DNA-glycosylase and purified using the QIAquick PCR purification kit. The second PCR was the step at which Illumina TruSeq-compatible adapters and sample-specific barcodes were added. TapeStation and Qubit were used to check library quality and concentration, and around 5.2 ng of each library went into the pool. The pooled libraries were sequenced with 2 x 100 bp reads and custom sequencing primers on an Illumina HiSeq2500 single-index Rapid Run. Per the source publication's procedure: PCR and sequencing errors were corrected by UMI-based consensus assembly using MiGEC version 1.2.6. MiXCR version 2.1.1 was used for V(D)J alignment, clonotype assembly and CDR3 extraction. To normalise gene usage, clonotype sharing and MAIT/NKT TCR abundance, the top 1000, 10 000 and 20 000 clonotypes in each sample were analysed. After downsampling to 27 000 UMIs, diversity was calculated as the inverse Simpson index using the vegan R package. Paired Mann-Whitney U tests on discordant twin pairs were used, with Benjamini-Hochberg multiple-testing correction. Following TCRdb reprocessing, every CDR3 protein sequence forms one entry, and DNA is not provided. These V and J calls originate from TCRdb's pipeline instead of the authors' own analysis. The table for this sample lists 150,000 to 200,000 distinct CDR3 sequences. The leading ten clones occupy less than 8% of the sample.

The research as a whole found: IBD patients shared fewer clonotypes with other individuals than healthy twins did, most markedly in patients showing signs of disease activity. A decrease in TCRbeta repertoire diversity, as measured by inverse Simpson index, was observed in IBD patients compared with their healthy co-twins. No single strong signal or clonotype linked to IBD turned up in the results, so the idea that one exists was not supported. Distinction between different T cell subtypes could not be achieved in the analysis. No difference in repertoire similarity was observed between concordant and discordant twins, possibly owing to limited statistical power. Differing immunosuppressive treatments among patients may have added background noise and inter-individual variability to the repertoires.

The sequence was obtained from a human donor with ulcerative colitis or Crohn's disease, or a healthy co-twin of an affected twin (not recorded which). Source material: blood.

CDR3 loop: CASTSYTGELFF. Recombination joined TRBV7-2 with TRBJ2-2; TCRdb gives TRBD2 as the D gene, but with no DNA this cannot be confirmed. From its cysteine to its phenylalanine, the CDR3 spans 12 amino acids. This entry has no DNA. As encoded in the germline V gene, CDR1 is SGHTA while CDR2 is FQGNSA.